These 24 T cell receptor beta chains were all obtained from the same sample, sequenced in a study of CD8 T cells in ankylosing spondylitis. Study results and limitations: A TCR beta motif made of several highly homologous variants seemed typical of ankylosing spondylitis blood.

No cognate antigen is known for these TCRs. TCRdb reprocessed the 5' RACE reads with MiXCR, giving one entry per CDR3 protein. The top ten hold almost 7% of the sample, which has approximately 550,000 distinct CDR3 sequences, approximately 12% seen once. Source material: blood, either unsorted or a sorted T cell fraction (not recorded which). These TCRs come from a male donor with ankylosing spondylitis.

Only a few counts were recorded for this clonotype. The rearrangement joins TRBV11-2 to TRBJ2-5; no firm D call. In germline, CDR1 is SGHAT, CDR2 FQNNGV. Trimming removed 5 bases at V and 5 bases at J, with 15 bases between. This CDR3 region has 14 residues. CDR3 coding DNA: TGTGCCAGCAGCGAGGTTTATAAATGGGAGACCCAGTACTTC. Amino acids: CASSEVYKWETQYF.

This clonotype was observed many times. This chain connects TRBV11-2 to TRBJ2-1; 8 bases are a match to TRBD2. The V gene's germline CDR1 is SGHAT and CDR2 FQNNGV. The trim removed 9 bases at V and 8 bases at J, leaving 24 bases unmatched. The CDR3 is 18 amino acids. CDR3 residues: CASERASGRSPQGHEQFF. The CDR3 nucleotides read TGTGCCAGTGAAAGGGCCAGCGGGAGATCTCCTCAAGGTCATGAGCAGTTCTTC.

There are a few counts of this clonotype. The V and J genes are TRBV6-5 and TRBJ2-1, with 9 bases identical to TRBD1. Germline-derived CDR1 and CDR2 are MNHEY and SVGAGI. The CDR3 totals 15 residues. V was clipped by 4 bases and J by 7 bases; unmatched bases: 8. The CDR3 region is CASSSNRDRENEQFF. The DNA of the CDR3 is TGTGCCAGCAGTTCGAATAGGGACAGGGAAAATGAGCAGTTCTTC.

The chain joins TRBV7-7 to TRBJ2-1; a possible D gene is TRBD2 (6 bases). Trimming removed 5 bases at V and 2 bases at J, with 13 bases between. The V gene's germline CDR1 is SSHAT and CDR2 FNYEAQ (reference sequence). This CDR3 is built from 15 residues. DNA for the CDR3: TGTGCCAGCAGCCCCCCTGGGGGGACCTACAATGAGCAGTTCTTC. As protein: CASSPPGGTYNEQFF.

Only a few counts were recorded for this clonotype. The rearrangement uses TRBV29-1 and TRBJ1-1, with a possible D match to TRBD1 (5 bases). This CDR3 contains 14 residues. Germline-derived CDR1 and CDR2 are SQVTM and ANQGSEA. The V end was cut by 4 bases, the J end by 0 bases, with 12 bases between. The CDR3 DNA sequence: TGCAGCGTTGCAAGGGGAGGAATGAACACTGAAGCTTTCTTT. Protein: CSVARGGMNTEAFF. Combining the CDR3 with reference TRBV29-1 and TRBJ1-1 gives the whole variable domain SAVISQKPSRDICQRGTSLTIQCQVDSQVTMMFWYRQQPGQSLTLIATANQGSEATYESGFVIDKFPISRPNLTFSTLTVSNMSPEDSSIYLCSVARGGMNTEAFFGQGTRLTVV.

The chain links TRBV24-1 to TRBJ1-1; D is ambiguous. This CDR3 is built from 12 residues. Trimming left V 5 bases short and J 10 bases short, with 13 bases between. Germline-derived CDR1 and CDR2 are KGHDR and SFDVKD. The CDR3 region is CATSVDGGRAFF. CDR3 DNA: TGTGCCACCAGTGTTGACGGCGGGAGAGCTTTCTTT.

This clonotype was counted a few times. This rearrangement joins TRBV11-1 to TRBJ1-1; maybe TRBD1 (5 bases). CDR1 is SGHAT, CDR2 FQDESV, per germline (reference sequence). There are 12 residues in the CDR3. Trimming shortened V by 6 bases and J by 10 bases, and 15 bases separated the two germline ends. In DNA form, the CDR3 reads TGTGCCAGCAGTCGGACGGCCGGGGGAGCTTTCTTT. Translation gives CASSRTAGGAFF.

This clonotype appeared a few times. This chain connects TRBV9 to TRBJ2-1; no clear D. The V gene's germline CDR1 is SGDLS and CDR2 YYNGEE. The length of the CDR3 is 14 residues. Trimming shortened V by 4 bases and J by 9 bases, and 17 bases separated the two germline ends. CDR3 amino acids: CASSLRTAASEQFF. The CDR3 region has the DNA TGTGCCAGCAGCTTGCGGACGGCCGCCAGTGAGCAGTTCTTC. Full variable domain (remainder filled in from reference TRBV9 and TRBJ2-1): DSGVTQTPKHLITATGQRVTLRCSPRSGDLSVYWYQQSLDQGLQFLIQYYNGEERAKGNILERFSAQQFPDLHSELNLSSLELGDSALYFCASSLRTAASEQFFGPGTRLTVL.

V gene TRBV2 combines with J gene TRBJ1-5; a weak D match, TRBD1 (6 bases). This CDR3 is built from 12 residues. The V and J ends lost 6 bases and 7 bases respectively, with 10 bases between them. Germline CDR1 is SNHLY and CDR2 is FYNNEI. CDR3 sequence reads: CASRPQGQPQHF. CDR3 DNA: TGTGCCAGCAGACCACAGGGCCAGCCCCAGCATTTT.

This clonotype was seen a handful of times. The chain combines TRBV10-1 with TRBJ2-7; tentatively, D is TRBD1 (5 bases). Germline CDR1 WNHNN, CDR2 SYGVQD (reference sequence). This CDR3 spans 13 amino acids. The V and J ends lost 3 bases and 1 base respectively, with 7 bases between them. CDR3 region: CASSDRDSYEQYV. The CDR3, as DNA: TGCGCCAGCAGTGACAGGGATTCCTACGAGCAGTACGTC.

This clonotype appeared a few times. The V and J genes are TRBV7-9 and TRBJ2-7, with D perhaps matching TRBD2 (5 bases). V was clipped by 7 bases and J by 4 bases, with 11 bases between them. CDR3 length: 12 residues. Germline loops: CDR1 SEHNR, CDR2 FQNEAQ (reference sequence). The CDR3 DNA follows: TGTGCCAGCACCACTTCGGGGTACGAGCAGTACTTC. It translates to CASTTSGYEQYF.

This sequence joins TRBV21-1 and TRBJ1-5; the table gives TRBD1 as D, unverified against the DNA. TRBV21-1 is a pseudogene segment. The CDR3 loop spans 16 amino acids. The CDR3 is CASSIKDREYNQPQHF. As DNA, the CDR3 is TGTGCCAGCAGCATAAAGGACAGGGAATACAATCAGCCCCAGCATTTT.

V usage is TRBV20-1 and J usage is TRBJ2-7; D remains unclear. The germline V gene has CDR1 DFQATT and CDR2 SNEGSKA (reference sequence). V was shortened by 5 bases and J by 2 bases, with 13 bases between the two germline ends. CDR3 size: 13 residues. CDR3 protein: CSAPSRPAYEQYF. The CDR3 DNA reads TGCAGTGCTCCGTCTCGTCCCGCCTACGAGCAGTACTTC.

This chain uses TRBV24-1 with TRBJ2-1; 9 bases agree with TRBD2. The CDR3 contains 19 residues. Germline V lookup: CDR1 KGHDR, CDR2 SFDVKD. V lost 0 bases and J lost 2; bases outside the gene matches: 10. The CDR3 region has the DNA TGTGCCACCAGTGATTTGCTACCAGCGGGAGGAAATCCCTACAATGAGCAGTTCTTC. Translated, it gives CATSDLLPAGGNPYNEQFF.

The rearrangement joins TRBV12-3 or TRBV12-4 to TRBJ1-3; D perhaps matches TRBD1 (6 bases). The CDR3 loop spans 14 amino acids. Trimming took 6 bases from V and 8 from J, leaving 17 bases between them. The CDR3 reads CASRGGGIRDTIYF. The CDR3 nucleotides are TGTGCCAGCAGGGGGGGGGGCATTAGGGACACCATATATTTT.

The CDR3 loop is CASSLGFGSGTEAFF. DNA of the CDR3: TGTGCCAGCAGCTTAGGGTTTGGTTCAGGGACTGAAGCTTTCTTT. J is TRBJ1-1 and V is TRBV7-2; D might be TRBD1 (5 bases). With 1 base removed from V and 5 bases from J, the gap between germline ends came to 14 bases. CDR1 is SGHTA, CDR2 FQGNSA, per germline. The CDR3 is made up of 15 amino acids.

This clonotype appeared many times. V is TRBV5-1 and J is TRBJ2-7; 14 bases line up with TRBD2. The CDR3 totals 15 residues. CDR1 and CDR2 (germline): SGHRS, YFSETQ. J gave up 4 bases and V 3 bases, and 3 bases lay outside the gene matches. The CDR3 DNA follows: TGCGCCAGCAGCTCGGGGACTAGCGGGAGTTACGAGCAGTACGTC. Translated, it gives CASSSGTSGSYEQYV.

The chain employs TRBV30 and TRBJ2-7; a possible D gene is TRBD1 (7 bases). V lost 3 bases to trimming and J lost 4 bases, with 13 bases between them. The CDR3 is 13 amino acids. Looked up from germline, CDR1 is GTSNPN and CDR2 is SVGIG (reference sequence). CDR3 residues: CAWRTGRKYEQYF. The CDR3 nucleotides read TGTGCCTGGAGGACAGGGAGGAAATACGAGCAGTACTTC.

The genes are TRBV19 and TRBJ1-1; the match to TRBD1 covers 8 bases. V shed 8 bases and J 1 base; nucleotides not matched to a gene: 6. There are 14 residues in the CDR3. Per the germline V gene, CDR1 is LNHDA and CDR2 is SQIVND (reference sequence). In nucleotides, the CDR3 is TGTGCCAGTTTGGACAGGGCCAGGAACACTGAAGCTTTCTTT. It is translated as CASLDRARNTEAFF.

This clonotype was seen more than once but under ten times. J is TRBJ1-3 and V is TRBV5-1; 9 nucleotides match TRBD1. V lost 4 bases to trimming and J lost 0 bases; unmatched junction nucleotides: 5. From germline, CDR1 is SGHRS and CDR2 YFSETQ. This CDR3 has 16 residues. For the CDR3, the DNA is TGCGCCAGCAGCGAGGGGGACAGGGCCTCTGGAAACACCATATATTTT. This gives the protein CASSEGDRASGNTIYF.

This clonotype has just a few counts. The rearrangement uses TRBV19 and TRBJ1-5; no clear D gene. CDR3 size: 14 residues. V was shortened by 3 bases and J by 6 bases, with 12 bases between the two germline ends. The V gene's germline CDR1 is LNHDA and CDR2 SQIVND (reference sequence). DNA for the CDR3: TGTGCCAGTAGTATTTGGGGATTCGGTCAGCCCCAGCATTTT. Translated: CASSIWGFGQPQHF. The entire variable domain, with the rest obtained from reference TRBV19 and TRBJ1-5, is as follows: DGGITQSPKYLFRKEGQNVTLSCEQNLNHDAMYWYRQDPGQGLRLIYYSQIVNDFQKGDIAEGYSVSREKKESFPLTVTSAQKNPTAFYLCASSIWGFGQPQHFGDGTRLSIL.

This clonotype was picked up many times. The V call is TRBV6-2 or TRBV6-3, the J call TRBJ2-2; TRBD2 matches 7 bases. CDR1 and CDR2 from the germline V gene are MNHEY and SVGEGT. CDR3 length equals 16 residues. Trimming at V came to 2 bases and at J to 2 bases, leaving 5 bases not matched to a gene. The CDR3 spells CASSYRAGPNTGELFF. CDR3 nucleotides: TGTGCCAGCAGTTACCGAGCGGGACCCAACACCGGGGAGCTGTTTTTT.

CDR3: CASSEHWDGYYGYTF. In DNA form, the CDR3 reads TGCGCCAGCAGTGAACACTGGGACGGATACTATGGCTACACCTTC. The chain employs TRBV10-2 and TRBJ1-2; TRBD1 might be the D (5 bases). Germline V gene sequence: CDR1 WSHSY, CDR2 SAAADI. The V and J ends lost 3 bases and 3 bases respectively, with 14 bases between them. The CDR3 is 15 amino acids.

This clonotype appeared a few times. The CDR3 DNA sequence: TGTGCCAGCAGCTTAGCCCAGACTAGCGGGGGAGAAATGGAGTTCTTC. Its protein product is CASSLAQTSGGEMEFF. The chain has TRBV11-2 and TRBJ2-1, with 12 bases lining up with TRBD2. V lost 1 base to trimming and J lost 14 bases; unmatched junction nucleotides: 12. CDR1 is SGHAT, CDR2 FQNNGV, per germline. The CDR3 covers 16 residues. Based on the CDR3 plus reference TRBV11-2 and TRBJ2-1, the full variable domain is EAGVAQSPRYKIIEKRQSVAFWCNPISGHATLYWYQQILGQGPKLLIQFQNNGVVDDSQLPKDRFSAERLKGVDSTLKIQPAKLEDSAVYLCASSLAQTSGGEMEFFGPGTRLTVL.